These T cell receptor beta chains were read from a single sample in a study of OX40 agonist ivuxolimab in advanced cancers. Only in-frame clones appear in the TCRdb table, and some are missing; sequencing was by immunoSEQ multiplex PCR. The table has some 140,000 clones, around 93% seen once. The sample here was CD4+ or CD8+ T cells sorted from blood, taken in a trial of the OX40 agonist ivuxolimab. The receptors originated from an adult with an advanced solid tumor such as melanoma, head and neck, liver or kidney cancer. CDR3s include the opening cysteine and the closing phenylalanine or tryptophan. A D gene is named only where the DNA matches it firmly. The size field is filled for only some rows; it gives once, few, many or a size class.

size | D | J | V | CDR3 | DNA
. | TRBD1 | TRBJ1-1 | TRBV4-1 | CASSQGQGTEAFF | TGCGCCAGCAGCCAAGGACAGGGGACTGAAGCTTTCTTT
. | . | TRBJ2-5 | TRBV4-3 | CASGRQETQYF | TGCGCCAGCGGGCGCCAAGAGACCCAGTACTTC
. | TRBD1 | TRBJ1-4 | TRBV9 | CASSVEEGASEKLFF | TGTGCCAGCAGCGTAGAAGAGGGGGCGAGTGAAAAACTGTTTTTT
. | . | TRBJ1-1 | TRBV7-3 | CASSPYMETEAFF | TGTGCCAGCAGCCCCTACATGGAGACTGAAGCTTTCTTT
. | . | TRBJ2-7 | TRBV2 | CASSDSWQTYEQYF | TGTGCCAGCAGTGACAGTTGGCAGACTTACGAGCAGTACTTC
. | . | TRBJ1-6 | TRBV7-9 | CASSFKGQGRMDSPLHF | TGTGCCAGCAGCTTTAAAGGTCAGGGGAGGATGGATTCACCCCTCCACTTT
. | TRBD1 | TRBJ2-3 | TRBV5-1 | CATSGGSTDTQYF | TGCGCCACCTCAGGGGGCTCCACAGATACGCAGTATTTT
once | . | TRBJ1-5 | TRBV10-1 | CASILPRGGSNQPQHF | TGCGCCAGCATTCTTCCGAGGGGGGGTAGCAATCAGCCCCAGCATTTT
. | . | TRBJ2-1 | TRBV19 | CASSMGEYHNEQFF | TGTGCCAGTAGTATGGGGGAGTACCACAATGAGCAGTTCTTC
. | . | TRBJ2-6 | TRBV19 | CASMGISWKSSGANVLTF | TGTGCCAGTATGGGTATAAGTTGGAAGAGCTCTGGGGCCAACGTCCTGACTTTC
. | . | TRBJ2-7 | TRBV11-2 | CASSLVTGGAYEQYF | TGTGCCAGCAGCTTAGTAACGGGCGGAGCCTACGAGCAGTACTTC
. | . | TRBJ1-2 | TRBV6-5 | CASRDDGNYGYTF | TGTGCCAGCAGGGATGACGGTAACTATGGCTACACCTTC
. | . | TRBJ1-2 | TRBV19 | CATSTTDLYGYTF | TGTGCCACCTCGACGACGGACCTTTATGGCTACACCTTC
. | TRBD1 | TRBJ1-3 | TRBV7-2 | CASSFGQASGNTIYF | TGTGCCAGCAGCTTCGGACAGGCCTCTGGAAACACCATATATTTT
. | . | TRBJ1-2 | TRBV19 | CASARGMGGYTF | TGTGCCAGCGCCCGGGGGATGGGTGGCTACACCTTC
. | TRBD2 | TRBJ2-3 | TRBV27 | CASRPRSGGAGTDTQYF | TGTGCCAGCAGGCCCCGAAGCGGGGGGGCTGGGACAGATACGCAGTATTTT
. | . | TRBJ1-2 | TRBV11-2 | CASSLGGGGLAYGYTF | TGTGCCAGCAGCTTAGGTGGCGGGGGGCTGGCGTATGGCTACACCTTC
. | . | TRBJ1-2 | TRBV28 | CASSLKGYGYTF | TGTGCCAGCAGTTTAAAAGGGTATGGCTACACCTTC
few | . | TRBJ1-1 | TRBV29-1 | CSVGRGLNTEAFF | TGCAGCGTCGGTCGGGGGCTGAACACTGAAGCTTTCTTT
. | . | TRBJ1-5 | TRBV7-6 | CASSLSRLQPQHF | TGTGCCAGCAGCTTAAGCAGGTTGCAGCCCCAGCATTTT
. | . | TRBJ1-5 | TRBV28 | CASRKGGNQPQHF | TGTGCCAGCAGGAAGGGGGGGAATCAGCCCCAGCATTTT
. | TRBD1 | TRBJ1-2 | TRBV6-5 | CASTRTQGSGGYTF | TGTGCCTCCACCCGAACACAGGGGTCCGGGGGCTACACCTTC
once | . | TRBJ1-1 | TRBV9 | CASSAGTGLGDTEAFF | TGTGCCAGCAGCGCAGGTACAGGGCTGGGGGACACTGAAGCTTTCTTT